This entry lists 23 T cell receptor beta chains sequenced from one sample in a study of CD4 T cells in relation to SARS-CoV-2 and coronaviruses. Their antigens remain unidentified. The unexposed donors gave CD4+ T cells in 2011-2018, prior to COVID-19. After about 10 days of culture, CD4+ T cells were isolated. Sequencing was performed with immunoSEQ multiplex PCR; in TCRdb, only in-frame clones are kept and a portion is missing. The repertoire includes roughly 30,000 clones, 74% of them detected once, and approximately 24% sits in the top ten. Specimen: CD4+ T cells from PBMCs, cultured in vitro. Receptor source: a human donor in good health.

The chain recombines TRBV28 with TRBJ1-5; no definite D call. V was shortened by 6 bases and J by 5 bases, with 14 bases between the two germline ends. Germline V gives CDR1 MDHEN, CDR2 SYDVKM. This CDR3 region has 14 residues. The CDR3 here is CASSSDPTYQPQHF. The CDR3 DNA reads as TGTGCCAGCAGCTCAGACCCTACCTATCAGCCCCAGCATTTT.

The chain has TRBV6-1 and TRBJ1-2, with D possibly matching TRBD1 (6 bases). Germline V gene sequence: CDR1 MNHNS, CDR2 SASEGT. The length of the CDR3 is 16 residues. The V and J ends lost 4 bases and 3 bases respectively, with 18 bases between them. Written as DNA, the CDR3 is TGTGCCAGCAGTGGACTCGGAAGGGGGGTAGACTATGGCTACACCTTC. Protein: CASSGLGRGVDYGYTF.

J is TRBJ2-1 and V is TRBV11-2, with 8 positions matching TRBD2. V shed 3 bases and J 7 bases; nucleotides not matched to a gene: 8. CDR1 is SGHAT, CDR2 FQNNGV, per germline. The CDR3 loop spans 15 amino acids. The CDR3 sequence: CASSFSAGGGNEQFF. In DNA, the CDR3 is TGTGCCAGCAGCTTTTCGGCGGGAGGCGGGAATGAGCAGTTCTTC.

The rearrangement joins TRBV19 to TRBJ1-1, with D possibly matching TRBD1 (5 bases). The CDR3 runs to 13 residues. The germline gives CDR1 LNHDA, CDR2 SQIVND (reference sequence). Trimming stripped 10 bases from V and 2 bases from J, with 14 bases between. CDR3 nucleotide sequence: TGTGCCATTACCACCGACAGCAACACTGAAGCTTTCTTT. It yields the protein CAITTDSNTEAFF.

CDR3 region: CASSEGDTGELFF. The CDR3 coding sequence is TGTGCCAGCAGTGAGGGGGACACCGGGGAGCTGTTTTTT. The genes are TRBV6-4 and TRBJ2-2, with D possibly called TRBD1 or TRBD2 (5 bases each). This CDR3 is built from 13 residues. The V end was cut by 3 bases, the J end by 3 bases, with 5 bases between. CDR1 is MRHNA and CDR2 is SNTAGT in the germline V gene.

V is TRBV7-8 and J is TRBJ2-7, with D perhaps TRBD2 (6 bases). This CDR3 comprises 12 residues. The germline gives CDR1 SGHVS, CDR2 FQNEAQ. V dropped 5 bases and J dropped 6 bases, with 11 bases sitting between them. CDR3: CASSGGAPEQYF. DNA for the CDR3: TGTGCCAGCAGCGGCGGGGCACCCGAGCAGTACTTC.

The J gene is TRBJ2-2, the V gene TRBV24-1; D possibly corresponds to TRBD2 (5 bases). Between the trimmed V and J ends, which lost 9 bases and 6 bases, there was a span of 13 bases. The CDR3 is made up of 13 amino acids. CDR1 KGHDR and CDR2 SFDVKD come from the germline V gene. The CDR3 region is CATGGPKAGELFF. The CDR3 DNA follows: TGTGCCACCGGAGGCCCCAAAGCCGGGGAGCTGTTTTTT.

The genes are TRBV28 and TRBJ1-6; maybe TRBD1 (5 bases). Germline assignment: CDR1 MDHEN and CDR2 SYDVKM. This CDR3 spans 16 amino acids. Deletions cut 2 bases from V and 5 bases from J, with 13 bases between. The DNA for the CDR3 is TGTGCCAGCAGTTTACCCGGGACGGAACATAATTCACCCCTCCACTTT. Translated, it gives CASSLPGTEHNSPLHF.

The chain employs TRBV11-1 and TRBJ2-3; 8 bases align to TRBD2. Germline CDR1 SGHAT, CDR2 FQDESV (reference sequence). This CDR3 comprises 15 residues. V trimming: 1 base; J trimming: 8 bases; junction bases outside the gene matches: 8. The CDR3 here is CASSLVAAGEGTQYF. CDR3 bases: TGTGCCAGCAGCTTAGTTGCAGCGGGAGAAGGTACGCAGTATTTT.

The chain links TRBV29-1 to TRBJ2-1, with 7 bases identical to TRBD2. J gave up 7 bases and V 6 bases, and 12 bases lay outside the gene matches. The CDR3 consists of 14 residues. Germline CDR1 SQVTM, CDR2 ANQGSEA. The DNA of the CDR3 is TGCAGCGTCCTCCCGGTAGCGGGTCGGAATGAGCAGTTCTTC. Translated: CSVLPVAGRNEQFF.

The V and J genes are TRBV28 and TRBJ2-2; perhaps TRBD2 as D (6 bases). This CDR3 has 14 amino acids. With 7 bases removed from V and 1 base from J, the gap between germline ends came to 10 bases. Germline V gene lookup returns CDR1 MDHEN and CDR2 SYDVKM. CDR3 residues: CASMVGGNTGELFF. Here the CDR3 DNA reads TGTGCCAGCATGGTGGGAGGGAACACCGGGGAGCTGTTTTTT.

The chain has TRBV7-2 and TRBJ2-7; the match to TRBD2 covers 7 bases. The CDR3 is 15 residues long. Germline V gives CDR1 SGHTA, CDR2 FQGNSA. Germline trimming cut 2 bases from V and 1 base from J; bases unmatched to any gene: 5. In nucleotides, the CDR3 is TGTGCCAGCAGCTTATCATTCGGGGGGTCCTACGAGCAGTACTTC. It codes for CASSLSFGGSYEQYF.

The V and J genes are TRBV3-1 (or the pseudogene TRBV3-2) and TRBJ1-4; 9 bases align to TRBD1. The ends lost 4 bases at V and 0 bases at J; junction bases unmatched: 6. CDR3 length equals 17 residues. The V gene's germline CDR1 is LGHDT and CDR2 YNNKEL (reference sequence). CDR3 protein: CASSPLRTGATNEKLFF. CDR3 in DNA: TGTGCCAGCAGCCCCCTTCGGACAGGGGCAACTAATGAAAAACTGTTTTTT.

CDR3 sequence (DNA): TGTGCCAGCAGCCCATCTCGCAATACGCAGTATTTT. Its protein product is CASSPSRNTQYF. This sequence joins TRBV6-5 and TRBJ2-3; D not resolved. V was trimmed by 6 bases and J by 7 bases, leaving 11 bases between them. Germline values: CDR1 MNHEY, CDR2 SVGAGI. The CDR3 sequence is 12 residues long.

The chain employs TRBV25-1 and TRBJ1-4, with 8 bases that match TRBD1. This CDR3 is 15 amino acids long. With 5 bases clipped from V and 0 bases from J, the junction kept 2 bases outside the gene matches. Germline V gene data show CDR1 as MGHDK and CDR2 as SYGVNS. The CDR3 bases are TGTGCCAGCAGTCCGACAGGGGCAACTAATGAAAAACTGTTTTTT. This encodes CASSPTGATNEKLFF.

The CDR3 DNA is TGTGCCAGCAGTTATGAGACAGGGGTCTACGAGCAGTACTTC. This codes for CASSYETGVYEQYF. The J gene is TRBJ2-7, the V gene TRBV6-6; TRBD1 matches at 8 bases. The V gene end was trimmed by 3 bases and the J gene end by 3 bases; junction bases not matched to a gene: 4. This CDR3 has 14 amino acids. The germline V gene encodes CDR1 MNHNY and CDR2 SVGAGI (reference sequence).

This clone was detected once. This chain uses TRBV5-1 with TRBJ1-6, with a weak D call TRBD1 (6 bases). CDR3 length: 12 amino acids. Germline lookup yields CDR1 SGHRS and CDR2 YFSETQ. The V and J ends lost 7 bases and 7 bases respectively, with 9 bases between them. The CDR3 here is CASRTDNSPLHF. In DNA form, the CDR3 reads TGCGCCAGCCGGACAGACAATTCACCCCTCCACTTT.

The V call is TRBV25-1, the J call TRBJ2-5; TRBD1 is a possible D gene (5 bases). V lost 1 base and J 2 bases, leaving 14 bases between the germline ends. CDR1 and CDR2 (germline): MGHDK, SYGVNS. This CDR3 has 16 amino acids. CDR3: CASSEFGADTQETQYF. In DNA, the CDR3 is TGTGCCAGCAGTGAATTTGGGGCCGACACTCAAGAGACCCAGTACTTC.

The gene calls are TRBV11-2 and TRBJ1-6; D remains unclear. Per the germline V gene, CDR1 is SGHAT and CDR2 is FQNNGV. This CDR3 is built from 14 residues. Trimming left V 5 bases short and J 6 bases short, with 11 bases between. CDR3 loop: CASSPFMGNSPLHF. CDR3 nucleotides: TGTGCCAGCAGCCCATTCATGGGTAATTCACCCCTCCACTTT.

This chain joins TRBV5-5 and TRBJ1-1; D gene uncertain. The CDR3 length is 13 residues. Germline CDR1 is SGHKS and CDR2 is YYEKEE (reference sequence). The V and J ends lost 1 base and 1 base respectively, with 5 bases between them. The CDR3 nucleotides read TGTGCCAGCAGCTTGATAGGGAACACTGAAGCTTTCTTT. Translation gives CASSLIGNTEAFF.

The chain links TRBV29-1 to TRBJ1-2; D not resolved. The germline CDR1 and CDR2 sequences are SQVTM and ANQGSEA. This CDR3 is 13 amino acids long. The V end lost 2 bases, the J end lost 8 bases, and 15 bases lay between the germline ends. The CDR3: CSVEKDWLGGYTF. The CDR3 DNA is TGCAGCGTTGAAAAGGACTGGCTGGGGGGCTACACCTTC.

The chain couples TRBV2 to TRBJ2-1; TRBD2 is a possible D gene (6 bases). V was clipped by 2 bases and J by 1 base, with 12 bases between them. CDR1 SNHLY and CDR2 FYNNEI come from the germline V gene. The CDR3 is made up of 16 amino acids. Here the CDR3 DNA reads TGTGCCAGCAGTGAACCGGGACTGGTTTCCTACAATGAGCAGTTCTTC. As protein: CASSEPGLVSYNEQFF.

V is TRBV19 and J is TRBJ2-7; a weak D match, TRBD2 (6 bases). From germline, CDR1 is LNHDA and CDR2 SQIVND (reference sequence). V was cut by 4 bases and J by 3 bases, with 16 bases left in between. This CDR3 region has 15 residues. CDR3 region: CASSSSRDLNYEQYF. CDR3 in DNA: TGTGCCAGTAGTAGCAGCAGGGACTTGAACTACGAGCAGTACTTC.